One sample yielded the 22 T cell receptor beta chains listed below, sequenced in a study of blood T cell repertoires in COVID-19. Sequenced by immunoSEQ multiplex PCR; TCRdb stores in-frame clones only, minus some. The sample consists of 300,000 to 400,000 clones, roughly 88% of them appearing once. The sequenced sample consisted of peripheral blood. These receptors came from a woman between 25 and 40 years old with COVID-19, enrolled during active disease.

This clone appeared a single time. Other DNA sequences within the sample encode an identical CDR3. V gene TRBV18 combines with J gene TRBJ1-5, with TRBD1 matching over 8 bases. Per germline, CDR1 KGHSH and CDR2 LQKENI. J was trimmed by 5 bases and V by 3 bases; bases with no gene match: 0. The CDR3 covers 13 residues. CDR3 coding DNA: TGTGCCAGCTCACCGACAGGGGATCAGCCCCAGCATTTT. Residues: CASSPTGDQPQHF.

The rearrangement uses TRBV29-1 and TRBJ1-2; 7 nucleotides agree with TRBD1. Germline V CDR1 and CDR2: SQVTM, ANQGSEA. Unmatched junction bases numbered 5, after V lost 6 bases and J lost 4 bases. The CDR3 runs 12 residues. Written as DNA, the CDR3 is TGCAGCGTCGACAGGGCTGCCTATGGCTACACCTTC. This encodes CSVDRAAYGYTF.

This rearrangement joins TRBV10-1 to TRBJ2-5, with TRBD2 as a possible D gene (5 bases). The ends were cut back, 4 bases at V and 7 bases at J, with 19 bases in the middle. The CDR3 consists of 15 residues. Germline values: CDR1 WNHNN, CDR2 SYGVQD (reference sequence). The CDR3 region has the DNA TGCGCCAGCAGTGTGGAGACTACCGGACCGGGGACCCAGTACTTC. Protein product: CASSVETTGPGTQYF.

This chain connects TRBV5-5 to TRBJ2-2; weak D call: TRBD2 (5 bases). The CDR3 consists of 15 residues. V lost 4 bases, J lost 6 bases, and 16 bases lay in between. The V gene's germline CDR1 is SGHKS and CDR2 YYEKEE (reference sequence). CDR3 sequence reads: CASSLRVSSSGELFF. CDR3 in DNA: TGTGCCAGCAGCCTGCGGGTCTCTAGCTCCGGGGAGCTGTTTTTT.

The chain is built from TRBV7-9 and TRBJ1-1, with TRBD1 identical over 7 bases. This CDR3 has 14 residues. V dropped 5 bases and J dropped 2; count of bases not matched to a gene: 5. Germline V gene data show CDR1 as SEHNR and CDR2 as FQNEAQ (reference sequence). The CDR3 protein is CASSQGQVNTEAFF. CDR3 sequence (DNA): TGTGCCAGCAGCCAAGGACAGGTTAACACTGAAGCTTTCTTT.

The V and J genes are TRBV24-1 and TRBJ2-1, with D maybe TRBD2 (5 bases). This CDR3 spans 16 amino acids. Germline V gene lookup returns CDR1 KGHDR and CDR2 SFDVKD. V lost 4 bases and J lost 0, with 12 bases in between. CDR3 sequence: CATSDRDYYSYNEQFF. For the CDR3, the DNA is TGTGCCACCAGTGACCGAGACTACTACTCCTACAATGAGCAGTTCTTC.

The CDR3 DNA follows: TGTGCCAGCAGCGGACAGGGGGCTAACTATGGCTACACCTTC. It is translated as CASSGQGANYGYTF. J is TRBJ1-2 and V is TRBV7-8, with 10 nucleotides matching TRBD1. Germline CDR1 reads SGHVS; CDR2 reads FQNEAQ. The junction had 0 bases not matched to a gene; V was cut back by 5 bases and J by 0 bases. The CDR3 sequence is 14 residues long.

The chain recombines TRBV30 with TRBJ1-1, with TRBD1 matching over 10 bases. CDR1 is GTSNPN and CDR2 is SVGIG in the germline V gene (reference sequence). The J segment lost 5 bases and the V segment lost 2 bases, leaving 2 bases of the junction unmatched. This CDR3 has 13 amino acids. CDR3 nucleotide sequence: TGTGCCTGGAGTAGGACAGGGGGAACTGAAGCTTTCTTT. This translates into CAWSRTGGTEAFF.

The chain employs TRBV12-3 or TRBV12-4 and TRBJ1-1, with D possibly matching TRBD1 (5 bases). The CDR3 has 13 amino acids. Trimming cost V 0 bases and J 8 bases, with 10 bases left between them. CDR3 sequence reads: CASSLAGGGEAFF. CDR3 nucleotides: TGTGCCAGCAGTTTAGCGGGGGGGGGAGAAGCTTTCTTT.

As for this clone: The same CDR3 can be traced to other DNA sequences in this sample. The chain uses TRBV5-4 and TRBJ2-1; no clear D gene. The ends were cut back, 3 bases at V and 0 bases at J, with 10 bases in the middle. Germline assignment: CDR1 SGHNT and CDR2 YYREEE (reference sequence). CDR3 length: 15 amino acids. Here the CDR3 DNA reads TGTGCCAGCAGCTCCGACTGGAGCTCCTACAATGAGCAGTTCTTC. Encoded protein: CASSSDWSSYNEQFF.

The chain couples TRBV28 to TRBJ2-7; D is possibly TRBD1 (5 bases). V was shortened by 5 bases and J by 2 bases, with 19 bases between the two germline ends. Per the germline V gene, CDR1 is MDHEN and CDR2 is SYDVKM. The CDR3 spans 16 residues. The CDR3 reads CASSPYPRQTPYEQYF. The DNA of the CDR3 is TGTGCCAGCAGTCCCTACCCCCGACAGACCCCCTACGAGCAGTACTTC.

J is TRBJ1-2 and V is TRBV7-9, with 8 bases matching TRBD1. Losses at the gene ends were 4 bases for V and 6 bases for J; bases not matched to a gene: 19. Germline V gene sequence: CDR1 SEHNR, CDR2 FQNEAQ (reference sequence). The CDR3 spans 18 residues. The CDR3 protein is CASSSLGQGFSEGDGYTF. CDR3 DNA sequence: TGTGCCAGCAGCTCCCTCGGACAGGGTTTTAGTGAAGGGGATGGCTACACCTTC.

The CDR3 nucleotides read TGTGCCAGCAGTCGGGGGGACATTACGAACACTGAAGCTTTCTTT. Translation: CASSRGDITNTEAFF. This chain joins TRBV27 and TRBJ1-1; TRBD1 is a possible D gene (6 bases). The length of the CDR3 is 15 residues. Germline lookup yields CDR1 MNHEY and CDR2 SMNVEV (reference sequence). Trimming stripped 5 bases from V and 1 base from J, with 14 bases between.

This chain joins TRBV6-5 and TRBJ1-2; D not resolved. Between the trimmed V and J ends, which lost 0 bases and 4 bases, there was a span of 12 bases. The CDR3 extends over 15 amino acids. Germline CDR1 MNHEY, CDR2 SVGAGI. This CDR3 is CASSYSSQTFYGYTF. The DNA of the CDR3 is TGTGCCAGCAGTTACTCGAGCCAGACTTTCTATGGCTACACCTTC.

This chain links TRBV5-4 with TRBJ2-2; D uncertain. Germline V gene sequence: CDR1 SGHNT, CDR2 YYREEE (reference sequence). This CDR3 comprises 14 residues. V was cut by 4 bases and J by 6 bases, with 13 bases left in between. The CDR3, as DNA: TGTGCCAGCAGCCGCGAGGCCGGTTCCGGGGAGCTGTTTTTT. This encodes CASSREAGSGELFF.

J is TRBJ1-1 and V is TRBV7-3; D uncertain. The germline V gene encodes CDR1 SGHTA and CDR2 FQGTGA. Trimming removed 5 bases at V and 5 bases at J, with 18 bases between. The CDR3 has 15 residues. CDR3 sequence reads: CASSPQVAEKTEAFF. Written as DNA, the CDR3 is TGTGCCAGCAGCCCCCAAGTAGCAGAGAAGACTGAAGCTTTCTTT.

The chain is built from TRBV14 and TRBJ2-1; 9 bases fit TRBD1. Trimming cost V 5 bases and J 10 bases; bases outside gene matches: 12. The CDR3 loop spans 15 amino acids. Germline CDR1 is SGHDN and CDR2 is FVKESK. The chain's CDR3 is CASSAAGTGLREQFF. The CDR3 DNA follows: TGTGCCAGCAGCGCAGCCGGGACAGGGTTAAGGGAGCAGTTCTTC.

V gene TRBV6-5 combines with J gene TRBJ1-2; D gene ambiguous. The CDR3 has 13 residues. Trimming pared 6 bases from V and 1 base from J, leaving 9 bases between. The germline V gene has CDR1 MNHEY and CDR2 SVGAGI. In DNA form, the CDR3 reads TGTGCCAGCAGGAGAGAGGGTAACTATGGCTACACCTTC. This codes for CASRREGNYGYTF.

The gene calls are TRBV10-1 and TRBJ2-7; 8 bases map to TRBD2. The length of the CDR3 is 17 residues. Germline trimming cut 7 bases from V and 2 bases from J; bases unmatched to any gene: 16. Germline CDR1 reads WNHNN; CDR2 reads SYGVQD (reference sequence). The CDR3 sequence is CASKGGTPAGAPYEQYF. CDR3 bases: TGCGCCAGCAAAGGGGGGACGCCAGCGGGAGCCCCCTACGAGCAGTACTTC.

The V and J genes are TRBV29-1 and TRBJ1-1, with no clear D. V was trimmed by 4 bases and J by 7 bases, leaving 10 bases between them. The CDR3 spans 11 residues. CDR1 and CDR2 (germline): SQVTM, ANQGSEA. The CDR3 DNA follows: TGCAGCGTTGCTTGGCAACGTGAAGCTTTCTTT. This gives the protein CSVAWQREAFF.

The chain joins TRBV7-6 to TRBJ2-2; TRBD1 matches 7 bases. The junction had 8 bases not matched to a gene; V was cut back by 4 bases and J by 3 bases. CDR1 and CDR2 (germline): SGHVS, FNYEAQ. There are 16 residues in the CDR3. The DNA of the CDR3 is TGTGCCAGCAGCTCGAGACAGGGTTCGCACACCGGGGAGCTGTTTTTT. Its protein product is CASSSRQGSHTGELFF.

The rearrangement uses TRBV11-2 and TRBJ1-3; 9 bases fit TRBD1. V shed 6 bases, J shed 1 base, and the junction held 4 bases outside the gene matches. Germline CDR1 and CDR2: SGHAT and FQNNGV. The CDR3 has 15 residues. The CDR3 coding sequence is TGTGCCAGCAGTTTACAGGGGGCTTCTGGAAACACCATATATTTT. It yields the protein CASSLQGASGNTIYF. The whole variable domain, filled in from reference TRBV11-2 and TRBJ1-3, reads EAGVAQSPRYKIIEKRQSVAFWCNPISGHATLYWYQQILGQGPKLLIQFQNNGVVDDSQLPKDRFSAERLKGVDSTLKIQPAKLEDSAVYLCASSLQGASGNTIYFGEGSWLTVV.